The entry that follows covers one T cell receptor (beta chain) sequence. Its antigen is unidentified. This entry belongs to a study of CD8 T cells in ankylosing spondylitis. General study findings and limits: Characteristic, it appeared, of ankylosing spondylitis blood was a TCR beta motif of fewer than 10 highly homologous variants.

Libraries for TCR beta were made by quantitative 5'-RACE with molecular barcodes. TCRdb reanalysed the 5' RACE reads using MiXCR and keeps one entry per CDR3 protein. The sample yields around 450,000 distinct CDR3 sequences, about 25% seen once. This TCR derives from a male donor with ankylosing spondylitis. Sequencing was carried out using blood, either unsorted or a sorted T cell fraction (not recorded which).

The CDR3 loop reads CASSYRQGRSAGELFF. The CDR3, as DNA: TGTGCCAGCAGCTATCGACAGGGGAGGTCGGCCGGGGAGCTGTTTTTT. The rearrangement joins TRBV11-2 to TRBJ2-2; 8 bases agree with TRBD1. The CDR3 extends over 16 amino acids. J was trimmed by 6 bases and V by 4 bases; bases with no gene match: 10. Per the germline V gene, CDR1 is SGHAT and CDR2 is FQNNGV.